This TCR beta chain was sequenced in a study of beta chain features in type 1 diabetes. Study results and limitations: Sequencing of cDNA might inflate the share of cells that strongly express TCR. Reduced insertions and increased deletions marked VDJ junctions in type 1 diabetes patients. Whether HLA type affects TCRB rearrangement stayed undetermined in the present work. Among patients with Type 1 diabetes, TCRB CDR3s were moderately but significantly shorter in every one of the four CD4+ subsets.

This CDR3 contains 15 residues. The germline V and J ends were trimmed by 4 bases and 6 bases, with 16 bases remaining between them. Germline V CDR1 and CDR2: SGHRS, YFSETQ. Every isolated RNA sample was fully reverse transcribed, so sequencing captured expressed TCRB transcripts. The data were produced by immunoSEQ multiplex PCR, yet TCRdb's version contains in-frame clones alone and is incomplete. Of under 250,000 clones listed, approximately 14% are singletons. Concerning this clone: Its cognate antigen is unknown.

This TCR derives from a man aged 30-40 years with type 1 diabetes. The sample was naive CD4+ T cells from blood. The rearrangement uses TRBV5-1 and TRBJ2-2; D might be TRBD1 (6 bases). Here the CDR3 DNA reads TGCGCCAGCAGCCCCAACAGGGCCGCCTCCGGGGAGCTGTTTTTT. This translates into CASSPNRAASGELFF.